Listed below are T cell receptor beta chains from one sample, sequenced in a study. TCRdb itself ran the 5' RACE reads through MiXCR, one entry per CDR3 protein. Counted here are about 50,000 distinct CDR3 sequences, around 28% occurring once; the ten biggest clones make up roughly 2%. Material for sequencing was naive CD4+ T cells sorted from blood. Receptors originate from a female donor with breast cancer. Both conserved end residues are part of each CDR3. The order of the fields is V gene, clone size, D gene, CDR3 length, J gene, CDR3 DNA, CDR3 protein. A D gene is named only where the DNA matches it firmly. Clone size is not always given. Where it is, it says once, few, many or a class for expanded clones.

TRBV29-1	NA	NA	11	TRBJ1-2	TGCAGCGTTGACCGGGACATCGGCTACACCTTC	CSVDRDIGYTF
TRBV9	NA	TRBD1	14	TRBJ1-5	TGTGCCAGCAGCGCCGGACAGGGCAGGCAGCCCCAGCATTTT	CASSAGQGRQPQHF
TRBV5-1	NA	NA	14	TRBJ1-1	TGCGCCAGCAGCTTAGAGGTCCGGAACACTGAAGCTTTCTTT	CASSLEVRNTEAFF
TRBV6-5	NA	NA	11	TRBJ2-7	TGTGCCAGCAGACTTCGTAACGAGCAGTACTTC	CASRLRNEQYF
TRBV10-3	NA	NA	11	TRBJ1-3	TGTGCCATCAGTGAGGGAAACACCATATATTTT	CAISEGNTIYF
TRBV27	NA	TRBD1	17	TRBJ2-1	TGTGCCAGCAGTTTATCCAACAGGGGCCTCTCCTACAATGAGCAGTTCTTC	CASSLSNRGLSYNEQFF
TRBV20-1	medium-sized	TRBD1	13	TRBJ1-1	TGCAGTGCTACCCGACAGGGGAACACTGAAGCTTTCTTT	CSATRQGNTEAFF
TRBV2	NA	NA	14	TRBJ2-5	TGTGCCAGCAGCCAGGGACTCCCACAAAAGACCCAGTACTTC	CASSQGLPQKTQYF
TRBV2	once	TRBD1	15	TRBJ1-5	TGTGCCAGCAGTGAGCGGTGGGCAGGGGGACAGCCCCAGCATTTT	CASSERWAGGQPQHF
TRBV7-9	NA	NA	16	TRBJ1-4	TGTGCCAGCAGCATACGTGTGAGACAGACGAATGAAAAACTGTTTTTT	CASSIRVRQTNEKLFF
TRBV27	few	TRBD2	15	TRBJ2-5	TGTGCCAGCAGTTTGACCACTAGCGGGCAAGAGACCCAGTACTTC	CASSLTTSGQETQYF
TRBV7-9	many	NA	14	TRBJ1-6	TGTGCCAGCAGCTTAGAACAGTATAATTCACCCCTCCACTTT	CASSLEQYNSPLHF
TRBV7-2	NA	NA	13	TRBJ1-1	TGTGCCAGCAGCACCTACTTGAACACTGAAGCTTTCTTT	CASSTYLNTEAFF
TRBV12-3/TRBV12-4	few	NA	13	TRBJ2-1	TGTGCCAGCAGTTTTGCCAGTAGCGGTGAGCAGTTCTTC	CASSFASSGEQFF
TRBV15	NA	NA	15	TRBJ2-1	TGTGCCACCAGCAGAGATTTGGGGGCCGGGAATGAGCAGTTCTTC	CATSRDLGAGNEQFF
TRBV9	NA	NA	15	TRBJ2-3	TGTACCAGCAGCCTAGGAAGGGCGTCTGAAGATACGCAGTATTTT	CTSSLGRASEDTQYF
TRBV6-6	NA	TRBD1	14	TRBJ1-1	TGTGCCAGCAGTTACTCGAGGGGGCGGTCTGAAGCTTTCTTT	CASSYSRGRSEAFF
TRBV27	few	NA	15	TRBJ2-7	TGTGCCAGCAGAGTTTTCGGCGGACCCGCCTACGAGCAGTACTTC	CASRVFGGPAYEQYF
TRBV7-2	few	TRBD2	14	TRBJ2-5	TGTGCCAGCAGCTTTGGGACTAGCGGGAGGGCTAGGAACTTC	CASSFGTSGRARNF
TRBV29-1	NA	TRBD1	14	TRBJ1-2	TGCAGCGTTGAGGCCAGGGGGCGAGACTATGGCTACACCTTC	CSVEARGRDYGYTF
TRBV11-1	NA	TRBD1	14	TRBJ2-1	TGTACCAGCAGCCCCGGGACAGGCTACAATGAGCAGTTCTTC	CTSSPGTGYNEQFF
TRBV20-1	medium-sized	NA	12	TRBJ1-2	TGCAGTGCTAGGAGGGACATCTATGGCTACACCTTC	CSARRDIYGYTF
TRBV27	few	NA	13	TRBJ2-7	TGTGCCAGCATGGCGGGGAACTCCTACGAGCAGTACTTC	CASMAGNSYEQYF
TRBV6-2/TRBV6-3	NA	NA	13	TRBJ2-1	TGTGCCAGCGGATACAGGTTCTACAATGAGCAGTTCTTC	CASGYRFYNEQFF
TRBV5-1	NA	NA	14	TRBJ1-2	TGCGCCAGCAGCGACCCGGGTGAGCCTTATGGCTACACCTTC	CASSDPGEPYGYTF
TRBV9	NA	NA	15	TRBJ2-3	TGTGCCAGCAGCGTGACAGGCTATAGCACAGATACGCAGTATTTT	CASSVTGYSTDTQYF
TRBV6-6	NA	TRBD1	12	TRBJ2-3	TGTGCCAGCAGTCCTGGGGACAGAAAACAGTATTTT	CASSPGDRKQYF
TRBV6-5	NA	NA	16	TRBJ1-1	TGTGCCAGCAGTGGCCTTGGGGGCCCAGGAAGGACTGAAGCTTTCTTT	CASSGLGGPGRTEAFF
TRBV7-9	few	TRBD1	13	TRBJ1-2	TGTGCCAGCAGCGTGACAGGGGGGGGCGGCTACACCTTC	CASSVTGGGGYTF
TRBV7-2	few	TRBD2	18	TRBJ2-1	TGTGCCAGCAGCTTAGGGCCCCTTTGGCGGGGGGAGAACAATGAGCAGTTCTTC	CASSLGPLWRGENNEQFF
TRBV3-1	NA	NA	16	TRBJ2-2	TGTGCCAACAGTGAGGGGCCAGCCCCGACTACCGGGGAGCTGTTTTTT	CANSEGPAPTTGELFF
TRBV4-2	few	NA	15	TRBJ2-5	TGTGCCAGCAGCCAATTTTGGGCTAGCGTGGAGACCCAGTACTTC	CASSQFWASVETQYF
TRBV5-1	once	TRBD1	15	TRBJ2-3	TGCGCCAGCAGCTCCGGGACAGGGAACACAGATACGCAGTATTTT	CASSSGTGNTDTQYF
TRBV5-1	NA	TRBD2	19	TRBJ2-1	TGCGCCAGCAGCCTATTTACTAGCGGGAGCCGCAACTCCTACAATGAGCAGTTCTTC	CASSLFTSGSRNSYNEQFF
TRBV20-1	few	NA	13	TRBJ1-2	TGCAGTGCTTTAGACAGATCAAGCTATGGCTACACCTTC	CSALDRSSYGYTF
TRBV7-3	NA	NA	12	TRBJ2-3	TGTGCCAGCAGCTTTCTAGGAGATACGCAGTATTTT	CASSFLGDTQYF
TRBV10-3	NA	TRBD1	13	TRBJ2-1	TGTGCCTCCCGGGACAGGGACTACAATGAGCAGTTCTTC	CASRDRDYNEQFF
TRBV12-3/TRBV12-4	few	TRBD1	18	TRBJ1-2	TGTGCCAGCAGTTTGAGGGTTGGAAGGGACAGGGGGCGCGATGGCTACACCTTC	CASSLRVGRDRGRDGYTF
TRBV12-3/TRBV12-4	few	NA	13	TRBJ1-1	TGTGCCAGCACCCTGGGACAGAACACTGAAGCTTTCTTT	CASTLGQNTEAFF
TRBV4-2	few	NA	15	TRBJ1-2	TGTGCCAGCAGCCAAGATCGAGGGGCTAACTATGGCTACACCTTC	CASSQDRGANYGYTF
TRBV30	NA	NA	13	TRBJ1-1	TGTGCCTGTTCCCGACAGACGAACACTGAAGCTTTCTTT	CACSRQTNTEAFF
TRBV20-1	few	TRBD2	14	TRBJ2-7	TGCAGTGCTATTCTAGCGGGGGGTAGTTACGAGCAGTACTTC	CSAILAGGSYEQYF
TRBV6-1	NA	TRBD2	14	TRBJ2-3	TGTGCCAGCAGTAGGACTAGGATGGTAGATACGCAGTATTTT	CASSRTRMVDTQYF
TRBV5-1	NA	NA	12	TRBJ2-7	TGCGCCAGCAGCTCTCCCACCTACGAGCAGTACTTC	CASSSPTYEQYF
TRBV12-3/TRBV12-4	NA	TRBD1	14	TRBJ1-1	TGTGCCAGCAGGTATATGGGACAGCCGTTTCAAGTTTTCTTT	CASRYMGQPFQVFF
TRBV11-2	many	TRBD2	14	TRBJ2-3	TGTGCCAGCAGCTTAGGGACTAGTCCAAGTCCGCAGTATTTT	CASSLGTSPSPQYF